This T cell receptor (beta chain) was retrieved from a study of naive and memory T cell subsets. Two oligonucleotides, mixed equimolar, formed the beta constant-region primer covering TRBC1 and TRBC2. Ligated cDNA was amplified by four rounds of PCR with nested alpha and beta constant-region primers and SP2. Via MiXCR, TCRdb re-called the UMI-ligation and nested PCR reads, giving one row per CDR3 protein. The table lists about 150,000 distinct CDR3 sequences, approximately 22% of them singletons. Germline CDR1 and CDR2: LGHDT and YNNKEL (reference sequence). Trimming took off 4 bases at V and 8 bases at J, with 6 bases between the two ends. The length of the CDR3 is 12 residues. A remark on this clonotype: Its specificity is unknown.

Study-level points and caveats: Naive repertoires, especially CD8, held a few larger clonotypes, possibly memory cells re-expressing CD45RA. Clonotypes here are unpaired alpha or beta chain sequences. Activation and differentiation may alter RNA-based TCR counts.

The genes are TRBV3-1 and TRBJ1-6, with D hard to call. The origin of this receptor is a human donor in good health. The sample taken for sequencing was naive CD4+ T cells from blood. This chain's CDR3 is CASSPADSPLHF. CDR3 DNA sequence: TGTGCCAGCAGCCCGGCCGATTCACCCCTCCACTTT. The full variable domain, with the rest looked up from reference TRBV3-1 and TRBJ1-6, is DTAVSQTPKYLVTQMGNDKSIKCEQNLGHDTMYWYKQDSKKFLKIMFSYNNKELIINETVPNRFSPKSPDKAHLNLHINSLELGDSAVYFCASSPADSPLHFGNGTRLTVT.